The TCR beta chain under discussion was sequenced for a study of cytomegalovirus exposure and HLA in healthy donors. PCR involved 60 Vbeta and 13 Jbeta primers. Clones were read by immunoSEQ multiplex PCR, and TCRdb kept only the in-frame ones, dropping some. The repertoire consists of 90,000 or so clones, with over 65% occurring once and the leading ten covering more than 15%. Trimming left V 0 bases short and J 0 bases short, with 15 bases between. The CDR3 contains 19 residues. CDR1 and CDR2 from the germline V gene are MGHRA and YSYEKL. The TCR sequence derives from a woman in her late teens or twenties in good health and CMV-seropositive. The source material was PBMCs. The rearrangement joins TRBV4-1 to TRBJ1-6, with TRBD1 as a possible D gene (6 bases). For the CDR3, the DNA is TGCGCCAGCAGCCAAGAGATCCGAGGACAGAGCTCCTATAATTCACCCCTCCACTTT. This encodes CASSQEIRGQSSYNSPLHF.